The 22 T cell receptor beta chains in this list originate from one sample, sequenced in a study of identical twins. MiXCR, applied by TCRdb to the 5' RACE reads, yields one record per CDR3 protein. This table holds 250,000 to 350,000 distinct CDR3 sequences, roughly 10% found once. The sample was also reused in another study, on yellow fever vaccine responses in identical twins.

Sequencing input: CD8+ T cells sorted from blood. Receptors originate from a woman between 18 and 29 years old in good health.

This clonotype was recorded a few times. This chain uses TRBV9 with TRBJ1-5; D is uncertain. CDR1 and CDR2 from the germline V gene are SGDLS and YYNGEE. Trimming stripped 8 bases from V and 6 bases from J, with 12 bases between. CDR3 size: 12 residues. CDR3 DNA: TGTGCCAGTGGCCAAGGGCCTCAGCCCCAGCATTTT. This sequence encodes CASGQGPQPQHF.

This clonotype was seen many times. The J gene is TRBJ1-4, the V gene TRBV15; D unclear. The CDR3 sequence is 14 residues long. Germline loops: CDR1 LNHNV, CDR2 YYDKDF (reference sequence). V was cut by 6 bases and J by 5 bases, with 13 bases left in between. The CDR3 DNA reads TGTGCCACCAGAACCGCCAGCGACAATGAAAAACTGTTTTTT. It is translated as CATRTASDNEKLFF.

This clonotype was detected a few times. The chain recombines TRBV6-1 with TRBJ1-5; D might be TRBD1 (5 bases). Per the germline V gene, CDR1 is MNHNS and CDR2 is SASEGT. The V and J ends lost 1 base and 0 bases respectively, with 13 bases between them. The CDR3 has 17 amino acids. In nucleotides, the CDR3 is TGTGCCAGCAGTGAAGTTGGGGGGGGATATAGCAATCAGCCCCAGCATTTT. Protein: CASSEVGGGYSNQPQHF.

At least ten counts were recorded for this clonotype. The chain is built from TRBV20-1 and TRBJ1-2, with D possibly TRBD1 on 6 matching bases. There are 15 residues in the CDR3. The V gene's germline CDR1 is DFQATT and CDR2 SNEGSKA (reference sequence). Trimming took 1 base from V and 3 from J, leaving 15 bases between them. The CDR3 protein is CSARATGATYYGYTF. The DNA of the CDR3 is TGCAGTGCTAGAGCCACGGGGGCTACCTACTATGGCTACACCTTC.

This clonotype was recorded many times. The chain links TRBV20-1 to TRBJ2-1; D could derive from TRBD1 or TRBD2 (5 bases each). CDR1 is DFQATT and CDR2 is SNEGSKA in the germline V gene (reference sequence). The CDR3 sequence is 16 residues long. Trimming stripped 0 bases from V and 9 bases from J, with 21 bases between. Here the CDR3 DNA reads TGCAGTGCTAGAGATCTGATGGGGGAACAGAATGCTGAGCAGTTCTTC. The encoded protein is CSARDLMGEQNAEQFF.

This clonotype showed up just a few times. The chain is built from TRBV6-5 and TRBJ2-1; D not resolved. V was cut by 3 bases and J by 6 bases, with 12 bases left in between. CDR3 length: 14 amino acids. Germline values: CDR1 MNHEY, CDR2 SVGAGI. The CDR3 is CASSYYRTTNEQFF. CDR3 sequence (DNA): TGTGCCAGCAGTTATTATCGAACTACCAATGAGCAGTTCTTC.

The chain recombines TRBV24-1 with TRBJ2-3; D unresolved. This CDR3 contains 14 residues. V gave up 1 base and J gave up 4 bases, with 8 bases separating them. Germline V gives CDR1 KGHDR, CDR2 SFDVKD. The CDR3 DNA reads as TGTGCCACCAGTGATTTTCCTGGGGCAGATACGCAGTATTTT. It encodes CATSDFPGADTQYF.

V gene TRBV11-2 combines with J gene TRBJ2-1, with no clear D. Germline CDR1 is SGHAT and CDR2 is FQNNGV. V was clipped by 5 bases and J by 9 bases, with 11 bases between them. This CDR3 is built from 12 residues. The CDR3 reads CASSPRRVEQFF. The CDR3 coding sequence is TGTGCCAGCAGCCCTCGCCGTGTTGAGCAGTTCTTC.

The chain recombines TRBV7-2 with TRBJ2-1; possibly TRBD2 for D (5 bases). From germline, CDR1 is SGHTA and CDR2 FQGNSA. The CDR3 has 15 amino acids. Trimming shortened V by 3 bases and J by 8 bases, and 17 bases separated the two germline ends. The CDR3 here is CASSLTGIRNDEQFF. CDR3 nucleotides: TGTGCCAGCAGCTTGACGGGAATTCGTAATGATGAGCAGTTCTTC.

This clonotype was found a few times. The CDR3 region is CATSQGLYNEQFF. The CDR3, as DNA: TGTGCCACCAGCCAAGGGCTCTACAATGAGCAGTTCTTC. This sequence joins TRBV15 and TRBJ2-1; no clear D. V was clipped by 5 bases and J by 3 bases, with 8 bases between them. This CDR3 is built from 13 residues. Germline CDR1 and CDR2: LNHNV and YYDKDF (reference sequence). The full variable domain, with the rest looked up from reference TRBV15 and TRBJ2-1, is DAMVIQNPRYQVTQFGKPVTLSCSQTLNHNVMYWYQQKSSQAPKLLFHYYDKDFNNEADTPDNFQSRRPNTSFCFLDIRSPGLGDTAMYLCATSQGLYNEQFFGPGTRLTVL.

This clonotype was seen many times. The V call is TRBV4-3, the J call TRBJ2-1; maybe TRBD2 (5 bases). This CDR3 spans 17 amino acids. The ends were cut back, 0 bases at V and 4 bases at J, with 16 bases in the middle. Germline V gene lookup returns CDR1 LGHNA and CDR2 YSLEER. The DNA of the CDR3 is TGCGCCAGCAGCCAAGACCGAGGACTGGATAGATACAATGAGCAGTTCTTC. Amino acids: CASSQDRGLDRYNEQFF.

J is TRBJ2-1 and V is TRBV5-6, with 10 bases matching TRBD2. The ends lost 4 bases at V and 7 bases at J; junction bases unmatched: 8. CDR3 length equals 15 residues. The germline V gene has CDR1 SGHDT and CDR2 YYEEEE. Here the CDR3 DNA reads TGTGCCAGCAGCCCGCGGAGCGGGGGGGAGAATGAGCAGTTCTTC. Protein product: CASSPRSGGENEQFF. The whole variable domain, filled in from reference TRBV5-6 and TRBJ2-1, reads DAGVTQSPTHLIKTRGQQVTLRCSPKSGHDTVSWYQQALGQGPQFIFQYYEEEERQRGNFPDRFSGHQFPNYSSELNVNALLLGDSALYLCASSPRSGGENEQFFGPGTRLTVL.

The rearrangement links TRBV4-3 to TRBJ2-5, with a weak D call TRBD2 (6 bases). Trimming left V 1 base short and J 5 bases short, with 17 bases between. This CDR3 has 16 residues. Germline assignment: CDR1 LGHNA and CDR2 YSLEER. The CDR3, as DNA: TGCGCCAGCAGCCAAGCACTAGCTACTTCGGGCGAGACCCAGTACTTC. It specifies CASSQALATSGETQYF.

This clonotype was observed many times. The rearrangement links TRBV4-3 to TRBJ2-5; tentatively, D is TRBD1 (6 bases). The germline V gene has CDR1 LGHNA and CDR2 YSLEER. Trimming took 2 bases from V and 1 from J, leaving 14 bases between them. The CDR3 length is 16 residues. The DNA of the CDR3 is TGCGCCAGCAGCCAACTAGGGGCCAGGGGCCAAGAGACCCAGTACTTC. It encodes CASSQLGARGQETQYF.

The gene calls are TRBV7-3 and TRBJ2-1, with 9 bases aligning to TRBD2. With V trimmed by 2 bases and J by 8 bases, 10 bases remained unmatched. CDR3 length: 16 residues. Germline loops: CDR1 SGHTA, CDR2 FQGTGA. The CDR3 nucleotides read TGTGCCAGCAGCTTAGTTGGCGGGGGGGGCCAGGATGAGCAGTTCTTC. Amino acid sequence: CASSLVGGGGQDEQFF.

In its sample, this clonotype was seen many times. The DNA for the CDR3 is TGTGCCAGCAGTTACGGCAGTGGGGCCAACGTCCTGACTTTC. This gives the protein CASSYGSGANVLTF. The chain employs TRBV6-2 or TRBV6-3 and TRBJ2-6; D is uncertain. Between the trimmed V and J ends, which lost 2 bases and 3 bases, there was a span of 5 bases. The CDR3 is 14 residues long. Germline CDR1 reads MNHEY; CDR2 reads SVGEGT.

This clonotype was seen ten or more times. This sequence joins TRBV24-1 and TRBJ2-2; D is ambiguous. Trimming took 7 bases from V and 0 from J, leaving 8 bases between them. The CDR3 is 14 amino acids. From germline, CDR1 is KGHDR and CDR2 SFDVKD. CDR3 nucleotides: TGTGCCACCAGGAGAACAGCGAACACCGGGGAGCTGTTTTTT. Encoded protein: CATRRTANTGELFF.

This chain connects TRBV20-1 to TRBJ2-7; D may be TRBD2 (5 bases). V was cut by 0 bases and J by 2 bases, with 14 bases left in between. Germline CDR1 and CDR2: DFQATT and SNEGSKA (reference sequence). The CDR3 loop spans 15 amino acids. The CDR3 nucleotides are TGCAGTGCTAGAGATCCAGCGGATATTACCTACGAGCAGTACTTC. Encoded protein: CSARDPADITYEQYF.

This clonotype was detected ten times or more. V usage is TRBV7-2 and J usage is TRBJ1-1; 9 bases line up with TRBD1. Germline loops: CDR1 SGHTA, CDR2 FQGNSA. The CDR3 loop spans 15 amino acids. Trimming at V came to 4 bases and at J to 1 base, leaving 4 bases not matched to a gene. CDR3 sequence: CASSSTGGRNTEAFF. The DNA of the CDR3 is TGTGCCAGCAGCTCGACAGGGGGGAGGAACACTGAAGCTTTCTTT.

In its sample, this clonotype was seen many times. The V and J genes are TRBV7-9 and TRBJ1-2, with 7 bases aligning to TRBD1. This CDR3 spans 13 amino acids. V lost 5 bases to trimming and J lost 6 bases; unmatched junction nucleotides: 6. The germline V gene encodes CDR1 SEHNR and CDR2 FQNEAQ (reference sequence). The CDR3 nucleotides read TGTGCCAGCAGCCCGACAGGGTATGATGGCTACACCTTC. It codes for CASSPTGYDGYTF.

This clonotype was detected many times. The CDR3 nucleotides read TGTGCCAGCAGGGCTGGCGACGAGCAGTACTTC. The encoded protein is CASRAGDEQYF. The V call is TRBV12-3 or TRBV12-4, the J call TRBJ2-7; D not resolved. Trimming left V 6 bases short and J 5 bases short, with 8 bases between. This CDR3 has 11 residues.

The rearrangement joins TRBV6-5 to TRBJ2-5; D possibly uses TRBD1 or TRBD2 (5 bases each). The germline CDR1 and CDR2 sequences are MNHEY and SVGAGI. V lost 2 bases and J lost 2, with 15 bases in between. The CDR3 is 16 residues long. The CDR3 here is CASSYPPGPQQETQYF. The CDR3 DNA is TGTGCCAGCAGTTACCCCCCGGGACCACAACAAGAGACCCAGTACTTC.